This entry lists 8 T cell receptor beta chains sequenced from one sample in a study of T cells in localized non-small cell lung cancer. Produced via immunoSEQ multiplex PCR; TCRdb's table is partial and in-frame only. The sample records more than 20,000 clones, about 83% being singletons. The material was PBMCs, obtained before any cancer treatment. Source of these receptors: a woman between 35 and 70 years old with stage II squamous cell lung carcinoma.

V gene TRBV28 combines with J gene TRBJ2-2; D not resolved. Germline CDR1 and CDR2: MDHEN and SYDVKM. Trimming left V 4 bases short and J 9 bases short, with 9 bases between. CDR3 length: 12 residues. In DNA form, the CDR3 reads TGTGCCAGCAGTTACGGCCCCCGGGAGCTGTTTTTT. Protein sequence: CASSYGPRELFF.

The rearrangement joins TRBV4-3 to TRBJ2-2; D is possibly TRBD1 (6 bases). Trimming cost V 0 bases and J 6 bases, with 8 bases left between them. The length of the CDR3 is 14 residues. CDR1 and CDR2 (germline): LGHNA, YSLEER. CDR3 loop: CASSQDTGSGELFF. Written as DNA, the CDR3 is TGCGCCAGCAGCCAAGACACAGGGTCCGGGGAGCTGTTTTTT.

The gene calls are TRBV6-5 and TRBJ2-7; 8 bases map to TRBD1. V shed 6 bases and J 0 bases; nucleotides not matched to a gene: 4. CDR3 length: 14 residues. From germline, CDR1 is MNHEY and CDR2 SVGAGI. This CDR3 is CASRQTGDSYEQYF. CDR3 sequence (DNA): TGTGCCAGCAGACAGACAGGGGACTCCTACGAGCAGTACTTC.

Of note for this clone: Other DNA sequences in this sample translate to the same CDR3. V usage is TRBV6-5 and J usage is TRBJ2-7; no reliable D call. The CDR3 loop spans 13 amino acids. In germline, CDR1 is MNHEY, CDR2 SVGAGI. Trimming removed 3 bases at V and 3 bases at J, with 9 bases between. The CDR3 loop reads CASSYGQLYEQYF. The CDR3 coding sequence is TGTGCCAGCAGTTATGGCCAGCTCTACGAGCAGTACTTC.

V usage is TRBV19 and J usage is TRBJ1-5; D is perhaps TRBD1 (5 bases). Germline-derived CDR1 and CDR2 are LNHDA and SQIVND (reference sequence). The CDR3 is 13 amino acids. With 4 bases removed from V and 7 bases from J, the gap between germline ends came to 11 bases. The DNA of the CDR3 is TGTGCCAGTAGTACCGGGGGGAACCAGCCCCAGCATTTT. Its translation: CASSTGGNQPQHF.

V usage is TRBV29-1 and J usage is TRBJ1-1; 11 nucleotides align to TRBD1. With 6 bases clipped from V and 3 bases from J, the junction kept 6 bases outside the gene matches. In germline, CDR1 is SQVTM, CDR2 ANQGSEA. The CDR3 spans 14 residues. CDR3 in DNA: TGCAGCGTGCGGGACAGGGGGAGGCACACTGAAGCTTTCTTT. Translation: CSVRDRGRHTEAFF.

The chain couples TRBV7-9 to TRBJ2-3; 12 nucleotides agree with TRBD2. The CDR3 is 15 amino acids. The J segment lost 6 bases and the V segment lost 5 bases, leaving 6 bases of the junction unmatched. Germline V gene lookup returns CDR1 SEHNR and CDR2 FQNEAQ (reference sequence). CDR3 sequence reads: CASSATSGRGDTQYF. The CDR3 DNA reads as TGTGCCAGCAGCGCGACTAGCGGGAGAGGGGATACGCAGTATTTT.

CDR3 loop: CASSQARDRRTEAFF. CDR3 coding DNA: TGCGCCAGCAGCCAAGCTCGGGACAGGAGGACTGAAGCTTTCTTT. The rearrangement uses TRBV4-3 and TRBJ1-1, with 8 positions matching TRBD1. Losses at the gene ends were 1 base for V and 5 bases for J; bases not matched to a gene: 6. The CDR3 has 15 residues. CDR1 is LGHNA and CDR2 is YSLEER in the germline V gene.